This passage covers 18 T cell receptor beta chains from one sample sequenced in a study of cytomegalovirus exposure and HLA in healthy donors. PCR employed 60 Vbeta and 13 Jbeta primers. Sequencing used immunoSEQ multiplex PCR; TCRdb keeps in-frame clones, though not all of them. Of roughly 150,000 clones in the sample, about 80% are singletons; the top ten hold roughly 1.6%. Specimen: PBMCs. The source of these receptors is a girl aged 5-17 years in good health and CMV-seropositive.

The V call is TRBV4-1, the J call TRBJ2-2, with 7 positions matching TRBD1. Germline V lookup: CDR1 MGHRA, CDR2 YSYEKL. J was trimmed by 8 bases and V by 3 bases; bases with no gene match: 9. This CDR3 has 15 residues. DNA for the CDR3: TGCGCCAGCAGCCAGGGTTCCAGGGGGAAAGGGGAGCTGTTTTTT. Translation: CASSQGSRGKGELFF.

This chain links TRBV19 with TRBJ2-7; 9 nucleotides match TRBD1. Germline CDR1 reads LNHDA; CDR2 reads SQIVND (reference sequence). Germline trimming cut 3 bases from V and 1 base from J; bases unmatched to any gene: 1. This CDR3 has 14 amino acids. In DNA, the CDR3 is TGTGCCAGTAGTATCGGACAGGGGTCCTACGAGCAGTACTTC. Protein product: CASSIGQGSYEQYF.

The chain recombines TRBV28 with TRBJ1-1; D perhaps matches TRBD1 (5 bases). V dropped 6 bases and J dropped 8 bases, with 13 bases sitting between them. The CDR3 runs 12 residues. The germline gives CDR1 MDHEN, CDR2 SYDVKM. CDR3 coding DNA: TGTGCCAGCAGCACAACAGGACGAGAAGCTTTCTTT. The encoded protein is CASSTTGREAFF.

V and J are TRBV6-5 and TRBJ2-7; TRBD1 matches 10 bases. The CDR3 sequence is 14 residues long. Germline assignment: CDR1 MNHEY and CDR2 SVGAGI. After removal of 5 bases from V and 0 bases from J, the junction contained 1 base not matched to a gene. The CDR3 sequence is CASSGTGVSYEQYF. For the CDR3, the DNA is TGTGCCAGCAGTGGGACAGGGGTCTCCTACGAGCAGTACTTC.

The chain has TRBV11-3 and TRBJ2-1; a weak D match, TRBD2 (6 bases). Trimming shortened V by 8 bases and J by 0 bases, and 11 bases separated the two germline ends. Per the germline V gene, CDR1 is SGHNT and CDR2 is YENEEA. The CDR3 totals 14 residues. The DNA for the CDR3 is TGTGCCAGCTCGGCTAGCGCCTCCTACAATGAGCAGTTCTTC. This codes for CASSASASYNEQFF.

The genes are TRBV4-3 and TRBJ1-1; tentative D call: TRBD1 (6 bases). This CDR3 region has 15 residues. Germline CDR1 LGHNA, CDR2 YSLEER. V was pared by 2 bases and J by 5 bases, with 15 bases between. CDR3 amino acids: CASSQPEQGRTEAFF. DNA for the CDR3: TGCGCCAGCAGCCAACCGGAACAGGGTAGGACTGAAGCTTTCTTT.

The chain joins TRBV7-2 to TRBJ2-1; TRBD1 aligns across 10 bases. Unmatched junction bases numbered 9, after V lost 4 bases and J lost 6 bases. The CDR3 is 16 amino acids. Per germline, CDR1 SGHTA and CDR2 FQGNSA. CDR3 loop: CASSWAAGTGVNEQFF. CDR3 coding DNA: TGTGCCAGCAGCTGGGCGGCCGGGACAGGGGTCAATGAGCAGTTCTTC.

This clone was recorded once. The rearrangement links TRBV14 to TRBJ2-1, with 7 bases that match TRBD2. The CDR3 totals 16 residues. The germline V gene has CDR1 SGHDN and CDR2 FVKESK. The J segment lost 7 bases and the V segment lost 1 base, leaving 10 bases of the junction unmatched. The CDR3 DNA sequence: TGTGCCAGCAGCCAAGGAGTAGTCCTCGGGGGGAATGAGCAGTTCTTC. Translating it yields CASSQGVVLGGNEQFF. The whole variable domain, filled in from reference TRBV14 and TRBJ2-1, reads EAGVTQFPSHSVIEKGQTVTLRCDPISGHDNLYWYRRVMGKEIKFLLHFVKESKQDESGMPNNRFLAERTGGTYSTLKVQPAELEDSGVYFCASSQGVVLGGNEQFFGPGTRLTVL.

The V gene is TRBV11-2, the J gene TRBJ2-5; weak D call: TRBD2 (5 bases). The germline V gene encodes CDR1 SGHAT and CDR2 FQNNGV. V dropped 2 bases and J dropped 9 bases, with 19 bases sitting between them. The CDR3 sequence is 15 residues long. This CDR3 reads CASSLTKLEETAQYF. Written as DNA, the CDR3 is TGTGCCAGCAGCTTAACGAAACTAGAGGAAACGGCCCAGTACTTC.

The genes are TRBV6-1 and TRBJ1-4; the D gene is possibly TRBD1 (5 bases). From germline, CDR1 is MNHNS and CDR2 SASEGT. The V end was cut by 8 bases, the J end by 10 bases, with 23 bases between. The CDR3 has 15 residues. The CDR3 reads CASGGLGGGGGKLFF. The CDR3 nucleotides are TGTGCCAGCGGCGGGTTGGGGGGGGGTGGGGGAAAACTGTTTTTT.

The chain has TRBV9 and TRBJ1-3; 12 bases align to TRBD1. Trimming at V came to 3 bases and at J to 4 bases, leaving 11 bases not matched to a gene. Per the germline V gene, CDR1 is SGDLS and CDR2 is YYNGEE. The CDR3 contains 18 residues. CDR3 DNA sequence: TGTGCCAGCAGCGGACCGGGACAGGGGGCCGGCGCGGGAAACACCATATATTTT. It specifies CASSGPGQGAGAGNTIYF.

The rearrangement links TRBV19 to TRBJ2-7, with 9 positions matching TRBD1. Trimming removed 6 bases from V and 5 bases from J; junction bases left unmatched: 11. The CDR3 contains 15 residues. Germline CDR1 reads LNHDA; CDR2 reads SQIVND (reference sequence). Here the CDR3 DNA reads TGTGCCAGTAGCACCCTACAGGGGGCTGCTAACGAGCAGTACTTC. This encodes CASSTLQGAANEQYF. Filled out from reference TRBV19 and TRBJ2-7, the complete variable domain reads DGGITQSPKYLFRKEGQNVTLSCEQNLNHDAMYWYRQDPGQGLRLIYYSQIVNDFQKGDIAEGYSVSREKKESFPLTVTSAQKNPTAFYLCASSTLQGAANEQYFGPGTRLTVT.

The V call is TRBV30, the J call TRBJ1-1; 9 nucleotides match TRBD1. Trimming took 5 bases from V and 0 from J; bases not matched to a gene: 1. The CDR3 spans 13 residues. Germline CDR1 GTSNPN, CDR2 SVGIG (reference sequence). The CDR3 sequence: CAWGDRVNTEAFF. The CDR3 DNA follows: TGTGCCTGGGGGGACAGGGTGAACACTGAAGCTTTCTTT.

The V and J genes are TRBV9 and TRBJ1-2; 9 bases are shared with TRBD1. The ends lost 4 bases at V and 6 bases at J; junction bases unmatched: 7. The CDR3 is 14 amino acids. Germline V lookup: CDR1 SGDLS, CDR2 YYNGEE. CDR3 region: CASSMGQGFDGYTF. DNA for the CDR3: TGTGCCAGCAGCATGGGACAGGGTTTTGATGGCTACACCTTC.

The genes are TRBV30 and TRBJ2-1; weak D call: TRBD1 (5 bases). Germline values: CDR1 GTSNPN, CDR2 SVGIG (reference sequence). This CDR3 is built from 14 residues. The germline V and J ends were trimmed by 1 base and 2 bases, with 9 bases remaining between them. CDR3 region: CAWSEGPTYNEQFF. The CDR3 DNA reads TGTGCCTGGAGTGAGGGGCCTACCTACAATGAGCAGTTCTTC.

This clone has a single count. The rearrangement uses TRBV29-1 and TRBJ2-3, with 9 positions matching TRBD2. CDR3 length: 14 residues. V dropped 7 bases and J dropped 3; count of bases not matched to a gene: 8. Germline loops: CDR1 SQVTM, CDR2 ANQGSEA. The CDR3 region has the DNA TGCAGCGGCCTGACTAGCGGTGATACAGATACGCAGTATTTT. Encoded protein: CSGLTSGDTDTQYF.

The chain recombines TRBV10-1 with TRBJ1-1, with D hard to call. CDR1 WNHNN and CDR2 SYGVQD come from the germline V gene (reference sequence). The CDR3 length is 12 residues. V dropped 3 bases and J dropped 1 base, with 3 bases sitting between them. The chain's CDR3 is CASSDRNTEAFF. CDR3 nucleotide sequence: TGCGCCAGCAGTGACAGGAACACTGAAGCTTTCTTT.

This chain uses TRBV30 with TRBJ1-1; tentative D call: TRBD1 (5 bases). Per germline, CDR1 GTSNPN and CDR2 SVGIG (reference sequence). The V end lost 1 base, the J end lost 8 bases, and 11 bases lay between the germline ends. CDR3 length: 12 amino acids. CDR3 region: CAWSGGQGEAFF. CDR3 nucleotides: TGTGCCTGGAGTGGTGGCCAGGGAGAAGCTTTCTTT.